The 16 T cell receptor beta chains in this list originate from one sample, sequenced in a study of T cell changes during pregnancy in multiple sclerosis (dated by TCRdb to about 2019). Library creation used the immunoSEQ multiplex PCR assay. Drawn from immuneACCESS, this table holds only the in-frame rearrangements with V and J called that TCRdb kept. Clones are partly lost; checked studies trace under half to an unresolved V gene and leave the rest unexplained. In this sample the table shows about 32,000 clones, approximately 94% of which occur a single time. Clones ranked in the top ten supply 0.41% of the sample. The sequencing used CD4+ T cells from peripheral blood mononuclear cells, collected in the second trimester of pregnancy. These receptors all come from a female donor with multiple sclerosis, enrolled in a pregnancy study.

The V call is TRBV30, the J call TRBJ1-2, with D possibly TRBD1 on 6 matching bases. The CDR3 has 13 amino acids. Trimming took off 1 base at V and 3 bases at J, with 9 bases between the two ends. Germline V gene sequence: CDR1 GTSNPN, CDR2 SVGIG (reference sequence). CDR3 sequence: CAWSATGYYGYTF. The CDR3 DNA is TGTGCCTGGAGTGCAACAGGGTACTATGGCTACACCTTC.

The CDR3 loop is CASSLPGLAGADEQFF. The CDR3 nucleotides read TGTGCCAGCAGCCTACCGGGACTAGCGGGGGCCGATGAGCAGTTCTTC. The rearrangement uses TRBV14 and TRBJ2-1, with 14 bases matching TRBD2. The V segment lost 4 bases and the J segment 8 bases; nucleotides outside the gene matches: 7. Germline V gene data show CDR1 as SGHDN and CDR2 as FVKESK. CDR3 size: 16 residues.

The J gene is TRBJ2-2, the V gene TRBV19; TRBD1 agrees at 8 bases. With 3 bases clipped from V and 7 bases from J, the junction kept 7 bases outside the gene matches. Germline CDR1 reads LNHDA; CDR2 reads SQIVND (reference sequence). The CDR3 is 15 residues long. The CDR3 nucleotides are TGTGCCAGTAGTATTGGGTCAGGGGGCCTCGGGGAGCTGTTTTTT. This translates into CASSIGSGGLGELFF.

CDR3 sequence reads: CASSLEWGQQATNEKLFF. As DNA, the CDR3 is TGTGCCAGCAGCTTAGAATGGGGACAGCAAGCAACTAATGAAAAACTGTTTTTT. The rearrangement uses TRBV7-9 and TRBJ1-4; TRBD1 agrees at 7 bases. The CDR3 loop spans 18 amino acids. Germline V gives CDR1 SEHNR, CDR2 FQNEAQ (reference sequence). Trimming removed 1 base from V and 0 bases from J; junction bases left unmatched: 8.

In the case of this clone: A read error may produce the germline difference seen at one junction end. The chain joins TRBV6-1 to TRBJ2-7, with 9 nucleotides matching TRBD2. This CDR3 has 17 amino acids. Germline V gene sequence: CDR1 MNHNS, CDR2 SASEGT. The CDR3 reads CASSAYLKAGGSSEQYF. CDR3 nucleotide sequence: TGTGCCAGCAGTGCGTACCTGAAAGCGGGAGGCTCCTCCGAGCAGTACTTC.

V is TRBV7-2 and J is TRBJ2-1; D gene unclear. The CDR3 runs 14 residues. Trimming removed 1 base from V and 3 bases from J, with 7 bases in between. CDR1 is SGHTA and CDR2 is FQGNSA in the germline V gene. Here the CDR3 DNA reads TGTGCCAGCAGCTTAGTGGTCAGCTACAATGAGCAGTTCTTC. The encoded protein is CASSLVVSYNEQFF.

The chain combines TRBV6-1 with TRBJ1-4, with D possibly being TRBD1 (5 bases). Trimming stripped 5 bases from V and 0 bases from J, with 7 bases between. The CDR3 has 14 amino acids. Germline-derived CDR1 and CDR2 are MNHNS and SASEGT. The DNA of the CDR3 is TGTGCCAGCAGTAGGACAACAACTAATGAAAAACTGTTTTTT. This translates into CASSRTTTNEKLFF.

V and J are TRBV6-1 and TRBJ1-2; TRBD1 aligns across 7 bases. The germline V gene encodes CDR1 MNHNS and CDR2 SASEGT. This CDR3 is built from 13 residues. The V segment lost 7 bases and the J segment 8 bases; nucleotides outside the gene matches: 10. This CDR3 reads CASTRPGQLGYTF. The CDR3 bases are TGTGCCAGCACTCGACCGGGACAGCTCGGCTACACCTTC.

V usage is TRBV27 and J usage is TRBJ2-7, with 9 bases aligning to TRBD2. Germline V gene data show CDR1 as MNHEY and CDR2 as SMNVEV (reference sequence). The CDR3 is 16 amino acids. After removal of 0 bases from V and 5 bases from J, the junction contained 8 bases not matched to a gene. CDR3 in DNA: TGTGCCAGCAGTTTATCTGGCGGGAGGGCCGAGAACGAGCAGTACTTC. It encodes CASSLSGGRAENEQYF.

The DNA of the CDR3 is TGTGCCAGCAGCGCCGACACGAGCTCCTACAATGAGCAGTTCTTC. This codes for CASSADTSSYNEQFF. The gene calls are TRBV9 and TRBJ2-1; D remains unclear. The CDR3 is 15 residues long. Per germline, CDR1 SGDLS and CDR2 YYNGEE. Trimming took 3 bases from V and 0 from J, leaving 10 bases between them.

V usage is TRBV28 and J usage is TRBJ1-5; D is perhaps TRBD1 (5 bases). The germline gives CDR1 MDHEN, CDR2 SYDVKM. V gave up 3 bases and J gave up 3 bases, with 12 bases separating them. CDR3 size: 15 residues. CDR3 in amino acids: CASSFSRVNNQPQHF. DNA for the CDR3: TGTGCCAGCAGTTTCTCCAGGGTCAACAATCAGCCCCAGCATTTT.

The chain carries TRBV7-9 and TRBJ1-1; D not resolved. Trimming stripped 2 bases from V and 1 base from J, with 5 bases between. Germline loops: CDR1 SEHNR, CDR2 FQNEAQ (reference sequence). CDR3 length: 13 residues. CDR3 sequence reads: CASSLSGNTEAFF. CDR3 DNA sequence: TGTGCCAGCAGCTTATCCGGGAACACTGAAGCTTTCTTT.

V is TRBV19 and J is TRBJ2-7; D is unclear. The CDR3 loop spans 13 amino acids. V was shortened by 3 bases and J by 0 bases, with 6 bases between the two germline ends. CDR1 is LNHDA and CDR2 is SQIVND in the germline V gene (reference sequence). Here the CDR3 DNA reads TGTGCCAGTAGTATGGCAGGCTCCTACGAGCAGTACTTC. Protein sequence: CASSMAGSYEQYF.

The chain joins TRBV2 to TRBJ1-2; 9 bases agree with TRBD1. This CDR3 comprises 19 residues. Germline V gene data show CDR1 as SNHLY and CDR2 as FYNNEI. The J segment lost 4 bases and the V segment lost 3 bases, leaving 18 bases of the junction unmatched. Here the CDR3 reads CASSEIYGTGSRLGYGYTF. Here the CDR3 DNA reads TGTGCCAGCAGTGAGATATACGGGACAGGGTCGAGATTAGGCTATGGCTACACCTTC.

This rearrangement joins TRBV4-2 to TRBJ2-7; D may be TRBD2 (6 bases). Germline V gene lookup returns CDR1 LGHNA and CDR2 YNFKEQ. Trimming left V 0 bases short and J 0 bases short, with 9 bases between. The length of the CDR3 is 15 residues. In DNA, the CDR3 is TGTGCCAGCAGCCAAGATAATAGCGGCTCCTACGAGCAGTACTTC. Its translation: CASSQDNSGSYEQYF.

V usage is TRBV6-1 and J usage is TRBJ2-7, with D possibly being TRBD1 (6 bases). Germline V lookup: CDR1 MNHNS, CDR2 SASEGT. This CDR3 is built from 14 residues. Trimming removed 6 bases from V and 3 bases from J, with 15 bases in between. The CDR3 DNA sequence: TGTGCCAGCAGCGTACAGGGAAGGGGCTACGAGCAGTACTTC. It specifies CASSVQGRGYEQYF.